These 18 T cell receptor beta chains originate from one sample sequenced in a study of OX40 agonist ivuxolimab in advanced cancers. Using immunoSEQ multiplex PCR, the repertoire was profiled, and TCRdb retains in-frame clones only, with some absent. Counted here are some 83,000 clones, 75% to 95% occurring once; the ten biggest clones make up roughly 8.7%. The source material was CD4+ or CD8+ T cells sorted from blood, sampled in a trial of the OX40 agonist ivuxolimab. The source of these receptors is an adult with an advanced solid tumor such as melanoma, head and neck, liver or kidney cancer.

The chain recombines TRBV19 with TRBJ1-5, with D uncertain. Germline-derived CDR1 and CDR2 are LNHDA and SQIVND (reference sequence). The ends were cut back, 3 bases at V and 2 bases at J, with 11 bases in the middle. The CDR3 length is 15 residues. The CDR3, as DNA: TGTGCCAGTAGTATTTTCGGGTTAGGCAATCAGCCCCAGCATTTT. Translation: CASSIFGLGNQPQHF.

J is TRBJ1-5 and V is TRBV7-9; no definite D call. V was shortened by 6 bases and J by 2 bases, with 5 bases between the two germline ends. Germline-derived CDR1 and CDR2 are SEHNR and FQNEAQ (reference sequence). The CDR3 contains 12 residues. The CDR3 nucleotides are TGTGCCAGCAGGAGGGGCAATCAGCCCCAGCATTTT. It is translated as CASRRGNQPQHF.

The gene calls are TRBV6-5 and TRBJ1-2; TRBD1 matches at 10 bases. The V gene end was trimmed by 2 bases and the J gene end by 4 bases; junction bases not matched to a gene: 7. The germline V gene has CDR1 MNHEY and CDR2 SVGAGI. The CDR3 loop spans 16 amino acids. The CDR3 sequence is CASSYLGTGAFYGYTF. Here the CDR3 DNA reads TGTGCCAGCAGTTACCTCGGGACAGGGGCCTTCTATGGCTACACCTTC.

The J gene is TRBJ2-1, the V gene TRBV5-4, with 9 positions matching TRBD2. The germline gives CDR1 SGHNT, CDR2 YYREEE (reference sequence). The ends lost 4 bases at V and 7 bases at J; junction bases unmatched: 15. The CDR3 is made up of 17 amino acids. CDR3 nucleotide sequence: TGTGCCAGCAGCGTACCGGGACTAGCAGTTTTTTCGAATGAGCAGTTCTTC. This translates into CASSVPGLAVFSNEQFF.

The rearrangement uses TRBV4-1 and TRBJ2-5, with a possible D match to TRBD2 (7 bases). The CDR3 spans 15 residues. The germline V gene has CDR1 MGHRA and CDR2 YSYEKL. Trimming left V 3 bases short and J 2 bases short, with 13 bases between. CDR3 protein: CASSQGRGAQETQYF. The CDR3 coding sequence is TGCGCCAGCAGCCAGGGTCGGGGGGCACAAGAGACCCAGTACTTC.

The chain uses TRBV27 and TRBJ2-7, with TRBD1 matching 7 bases. V trimming: 3 bases; J trimming: 5 bases; junction bases outside the gene matches: 10. CDR3 length equals 15 residues. CDR1 and CDR2 (germline): MNHEY, SMNVEV (reference sequence). The CDR3 DNA sequence: TGTGCCAGCAGTTTTTCCGCCAGGGGGTGGAACGAGCAGTACTTC. This codes for CASSFSARGWNEQYF.

The J gene is TRBJ1-2, the V gene TRBV6-5; TRBD1 aligns across 9 bases. The J segment lost 0 bases and the V segment lost 7 bases, leaving 3 bases of the junction unmatched. The CDR3 is made up of 14 amino acids. Germline V lookup: CDR1 MNHEY, CDR2 SVGAGI. The CDR3 loop reads CASMGTGSNYGYTF. Written as DNA, the CDR3 is TGTGCCAGCATGGGGACAGGGTCTAACTATGGCTACACCTTC.

The chain's CDR3 is CASSYSTSKNSQQFF. CDR3 DNA: TGTGCCAGCAGTTACTCGACTTCCAAAAATAGCCAGCAGTTCTTC. This chain links TRBV6-5 with TRBJ2-1; D not resolved. The CDR3 covers 15 residues. Trimming shortened V by 0 bases and J by 11 bases, and 17 bases separated the two germline ends. Looked up from germline, CDR1 is MNHEY and CDR2 is SVGAGI.

The V call is TRBV2, the J call TRBJ2-7, with 7 positions matching TRBD2. CDR3 length: 15 residues. Germline V CDR1 and CDR2: SNHLY, FYNNEI. The junction had 12 bases not matched to a gene; V was cut back by 8 bases and J by 2 bases. CDR3 DNA sequence: TGTGCCAGCCAGACCTTTGGACTAGGGACCTACGAGCAGTACGTC. This translates into CASQTFGLGTYEQYV.

The CDR3 sequence: CASSFRVTLTEAFF. CDR3 bases: TGTGCCAGTTCCTTCAGGGTAACACTAACTGAAGCTTTCTTT. The gene calls are TRBV28 and TRBJ1-1; perhaps TRBD1 as D (5 bases). Trimming took 9 bases from V and 5 from J, leaving 19 bases between them. Per the germline V gene, CDR1 is MDHEN and CDR2 is SYDVKM. The CDR3 is 14 residues long.

The rearrangement links TRBV5-1 to TRBJ1-1; no reliable D call. Per the germline V gene, CDR1 is SGHRS and CDR2 is YFSETQ. Trimming pared 2 bases from V and 3 bases from J, leaving 2 bases between. There are 11 residues in the CDR3. The CDR3 reads CASSLDTEAFF. The CDR3 DNA reads as TGCGCCAGCAGCTTAGACACTGAAGCTTTCTTT.

This clone was seen once. J is TRBJ2-1 and V is TRBV18; D gene uncertain. The CDR3 totals 12 residues. V was cut by 2 bases and J by 6 bases, with 5 bases left in between. Germline V gene lookup returns CDR1 KGHSH and CDR2 LQKENI. Here the CDR3 reads CASSPYSNEQFF. In DNA form, the CDR3 reads TGTGCCAGCTCACCATACTCCAATGAGCAGTTCTTC.

The chain is built from TRBV11-1 and TRBJ1-1, with D possibly being TRBD1 (5 bases). CDR1 SGHAT and CDR2 FQDESV come from the germline V gene (reference sequence). Trimming removed 5 bases from V and 1 base from J, with 14 bases in between. This CDR3 has 15 residues. CDR3 amino acids: CASSHLGGWNTEAFF. The CDR3 region has the DNA TGTGCCAGCAGCCACCTGGGGGGATGGAACACTGAAGCTTTCTTT.

The chain recombines TRBV29-1 with TRBJ2-1; D perhaps matches TRBD2 (6 bases). CDR3 length: 15 amino acids. V was shortened by 3 bases and J by 4 bases, with 16 bases between the two germline ends. Germline loops: CDR1 SQVTM, CDR2 ANQGSEA. The DNA of the CDR3 is TGCAGCGTTGATGGAGGGATAACCCTTTACAATGAGCAGTTCTTC. Its translation: CSVDGGITLYNEQFF.

The V gene is TRBV19, the J gene TRBJ2-3; 8 bases are shared with TRBD1. This CDR3 is 15 amino acids long. V lost 5 bases to trimming and J lost 4 bases; unmatched junction nucleotides: 8. Germline V gives CDR1 LNHDA, CDR2 SQIVND (reference sequence). CDR3 sequence reads: CASSQDREGPDTQYF. The CDR3 nucleotides read TGTGCCAGTAGTCAGGACAGGGAAGGCCCAGATACGCAGTATTTT.

The chain joins TRBV7-9 to TRBJ2-5; D not certain. The CDR3 is 14 amino acids. CDR1 is SEHNR, CDR2 FQNEAQ, per germline (reference sequence). V shed 0 bases and J shed 2 bases, with 7 bases lying between them. DNA for the CDR3: TGTGCCAGCAGCTTAGCTATAGGGCAAGAGACCCAGTACTTC. Its translation: CASSLAIGQETQYF.

The chain is built from TRBV27 and TRBJ1-5; no reliable D call. Trimming took off 4 bases at V and 0 bases at J, with 19 bases between the two ends. Germline-derived CDR1 and CDR2 are MNHEY and SMNVEV (reference sequence). The CDR3 loop spans 18 amino acids. CDR3 in amino acids: CASSSTLPRRYSNQPQHF. The CDR3 DNA sequence: TGTGCCAGCAGTTCCACACTTCCCCGACGGTATAGCAATCAGCCCCAGCATTTT.

The J gene is TRBJ2-5, the V gene TRBV9; 7 bases agree with TRBD2. Germline V gene sequence: CDR1 SGDLS, CDR2 YYNGEE. Losses at the gene ends were 2 bases for V and 2 bases for J; bases not matched to a gene: 6. The CDR3 consists of 15 residues. The CDR3 bases are TGTGCCAGCAGCGTCGGCGGGAGTCCACAAGAGACCCAGTACTTC. Encoded protein: CASSVGGSPQETQYF.